This TCR beta chain derives from a study of cytomegalovirus exposure and HLA in healthy donors. General study results and limits: While the bulk of TCR sequences proved rare, some public TCRs turned up in many donors.

Deletions cut 0 bases from V and 8 bases from J, with 14 bases between. This CDR3 spans 16 amino acids. Germline V CDR1 and CDR2: MNHNY, SVGAGI (reference sequence). Concerning this clone: Its antigen remains unidentified.

Primers for the PCR totalled 60 Vbeta and 13 Jbeta. The repertoire was sequenced with immunoSEQ multiplex PCR; TCRdb's copy has only in-frame clones and lacks some. Among around 190,000 clones, 70% to 80% were seen once, and the ten largest hold roughly 2.3%. The TCR sequence derives from a man in his 60s in good health and CMV-seronegative. The sample was PBMCs. The rearrangement links TRBV6-6 to TRBJ1-6, with a possible D match to TRBD1 (6 bases). CDR3 in amino acids: CASSYSKQGRDSPLHF. The CDR3 DNA is TGTGCCAGCAGTTACTCGAAACAGGGTAGGGATTCACCCCTCCACTTT.